This TCR beta chain was sequenced for a study of blood T cells in healthy people across ages. In its sample, this clonotype was seen many times. Deletions cut 0 bases from V and 4 bases from J, with 10 bases between. The CDR3 is made up of 13 amino acids. In germline, CDR1 is DFQATT, CDR2 SNEGSKA (reference sequence). Combining a sample-barcoded 5' primer with a J-beta primer mix, a second PCR ran for roughly 6 to 12 cycles. TCRdb used MiXCR to reprocess the 5' RACE reads, holding one entry per CDR3 protein. This sample has fewer than 800,000 distinct CDR3 sequences, with over 20% found just once. The receptor comes from a man aged 70-80 years in good health. The chain has TRBV20-1 and TRBJ2-7, with a tentative D call TRBD1 (6 bases). The material sequenced was blood. The CDR3 DNA reads TGCAGTGCTAGAGACAGGGGCGGGTACGAGCAGTACTTC. Encoded protein: CSARDRGGYEQYF.